Below, 13 T cell receptor beta chains from the same sample are listed, as sequenced in a study of beta chain features in type 1 diabetes. Of the isolated RNA, all was reverse transcribed, and so the sequenced material was expressed TCRB transcripts. Using immunoSEQ multiplex PCR, the repertoire was profiled, and TCRdb retains in-frame clones only, with some absent. The sample has about 900,000 clones; about a sixth are singletons. Sequenced: naive CD4+ T cells from blood. Receptors originate from a woman between 18 and 29 years old in good health.

This clone was seen a handful of times. The rearrangement joins TRBV5-1 to TRBJ2-3; no reliable D call. Trimming pared 5 bases from V and 2 bases from J, leaving 6 bases between. The CDR3 has 12 residues. Germline CDR1 and CDR2: SGHRS and YFSETQ. The CDR3 loop is CASSYDTDTQYF. CDR3 nucleotides: TGCGCCAGCAGTTACGACACAGATACGCAGTATTTT.

The J gene is TRBJ2-6, the V gene TRBV7-9; the match to TRBD1 covers 9 bases. Germline CDR1 reads SEHNR; CDR2 reads FQNEAQ (reference sequence). This CDR3 has 17 amino acids. V dropped 7 bases and J dropped 1; count of bases not matched to a gene: 8. The CDR3 DNA is TGTGCCAGCACCCTCGGGACAGGGATATCTGGGGCCAACGTCCTGACTTTC. This translates into CASTLGTGISGANVLTF.

This clone was seen more than once but under ten times. The sample holds other DNA sequences that translate to the same CDR3. The chain employs TRBV20-1 and TRBJ2-3; 7 nucleotides match TRBD2. Germline V lookup: CDR1 DFQATT, CDR2 SNEGSKA (reference sequence). This CDR3 is 10 amino acids long. V lost 6 bases, J lost 6 bases, and 0 bases stayed unmatched. The CDR3 is CSAGRDTQYF. As DNA, the CDR3 is TGCAGTGCCGGGAGGGATACGCAGTATTTT.

Regarding this clone: One junction end does not reproduce the germline sequence, and a read error may be involved. V usage is TRBV20-1 and J usage is TRBJ2-7; 7 nucleotides match TRBD2. Per the germline V gene, CDR1 is DFQATT and CDR2 is SNEGSKA (reference sequence). The CDR3 totals 11 residues. CDR3 bases: TGCAGTGCTAGGTTGGGCCTAGCGGCAACCTTC. It translates to CSARLGLAATF.

This clone was observed a few times. This chain joins TRBV27 and TRBJ2-7, with 12 bases that match TRBD2. The germline V gene encodes CDR1 MNHEY and CDR2 SMNVEV (reference sequence). This CDR3 is 20 amino acids long. The junction had 16 bases not matched to a gene; V was cut back by 1 base and J by 3 bases. CDR3 DNA: TGTGCCAGCAGTTTATTCTCCGGGACTAGCGGGTCCCCCCGTAGCTACGAGCAGTACTTC. Protein sequence: CASSLFSGTSGSPRSYEQYF.

This clone was detected only a few times. Other nucleotide sequences from this sample produce the same CDR3. V usage is TRBV5-1 and J usage is TRBJ2-3, with TRBD1 as a possible D gene (6 bases). The CDR3 is 15 amino acids. The V end lost 0 bases, the J end lost 1 base, and 9 bases lay between the germline ends. Germline V gene lookup returns CDR1 SGHRS and CDR2 YFSETQ. DNA for the CDR3: TGCGCCAGCAGCTTGGCAGGGGTTGGCACAGATACGCAGTATTTT. Its protein is CASSLAGVGTDTQYF. Together with reference TRBV5-1 and TRBJ2-3, the CDR3 gives the full variable domain: KAGVTQTPRYLIKTRGQQVTLSCSPISGHRSVSWYQQTPGQGLQFLFEYFSETQRNKGNFPGRFSGRQFSNSRSEMNVSTLELGDSALYLCASSLAGVGTDTQYFGPGTRLTVL.

This clone turned up a few times. This chain uses TRBV28 with TRBJ2-7; 9 bases align to TRBD1. Germline-derived CDR1 and CDR2 are MDHEN and SYDVKM. The CDR3 length is 13 residues. The V and J ends lost 11 bases and 4 bases, in that order; junction bases with no gene match: 9. CDR3 region: CAGSTGGRYEQYF. CDR3 nucleotide sequence: TGTGCCGGATCGACAGGGGGAAGGTACGAGCAGTACTTC.

This chain links TRBV4-2 with TRBJ2-2, with unresolved D. Trimming left V 1 base short and J 6 bases short, with 9 bases between. CDR3 length: 14 amino acids. Germline V gene data show CDR1 as LGHNA and CDR2 as YNFKEQ. CDR3 in amino acids: CASSQVSIAGELFF. The DNA for the CDR3 is TGTGCCAGCAGCCAAGTATCTATCGCCGGGGAGCTGTTTTTT.

This clone was counted between two and nine times. The gene calls are TRBV4-3 and TRBJ2-5, with 14 bases that match TRBD2. Germline assignment: CDR1 LGHNA and CDR2 YSLEER. With 1 base clipped from V and 5 bases from J, the junction kept 12 bases outside the gene matches. The CDR3 extends over 19 amino acids. Here the CDR3 DNA reads TGCGCCAGCAGCCAAGTCGGGACTAGCGGGAGCTGGCTTACGGAGACCCAGTACTTC. This gives the protein CASSQVGTSGSWLTETQYF.

This chain joins TRBV28 and TRBJ2-1; 10 positions match TRBD2. Trimming cost V 3 bases and J 4 bases; bases outside gene matches: 6. The V gene's germline CDR1 is MDHEN and CDR2 SYDVKM. The CDR3 totals 16 residues. The DNA for the CDR3 is TGTGCCAGCAGTTTGGCCTCTAGCGGGAGTTACAATGAGCAGTTCTTC. Translated: CASSLASSGSYNEQFF. Full variable domain (missing parts from reference TRBV28 and TRBJ2-1): DVKVTQSSRYLVKRTGEKVFLECVQDMDHENMFWYRQDPGLGLRLIYFSYDVKMKEKGDIPEGYSVSREKKERFSLILESASTNQTSMYLCASSLASSGSYNEQFFGPGTRLTVL.

The chain carries TRBV10-3 and TRBJ2-7; no clear D gene. The CDR3 spans 15 residues. Germline CDR1 reads ENHRY; CDR2 reads SYGVKD. V lost 3 bases and J lost 0, with 12 bases in between. The CDR3 loop reads CAISEWAIGSYEQYF. The CDR3 coding sequence is TGTGCCATCAGTGAATGGGCAATTGGCTCCTACGAGCAGTACTTC.

This chain joins TRBV7-3 and TRBJ2-7, with D perhaps TRBD1 or TRBD2 (7 bases each). The germline CDR1 and CDR2 sequences are SGHTA and FQGTGA. The CDR3 length is 15 residues. The V gene lost 2 bases and the J gene lost 4 bases, with 15 bases spanning the gap. This CDR3 reads CASSLGGDRRYEQYF. Written as DNA, the CDR3 is TGTGCCAGCAGCTTAGGGGGGGACAGACGTTACGAGCAGTACTTC.

This clone came up a few times. The chain couples TRBV5-4 to TRBJ1-2; 7 nucleotides match TRBD1. Germline loops: CDR1 SGHNT, CDR2 YYREEE (reference sequence). With 3 bases clipped from V and 0 bases from J, the junction kept 11 bases outside the gene matches. This CDR3 region has 17 residues. The DNA for the CDR3 is TGTGCCAGCAGCTCCCACCTCCGGGACAGAACTAACTATGGCTACACCTTC. It is translated as CASSSHLRDRTNYGYTF.